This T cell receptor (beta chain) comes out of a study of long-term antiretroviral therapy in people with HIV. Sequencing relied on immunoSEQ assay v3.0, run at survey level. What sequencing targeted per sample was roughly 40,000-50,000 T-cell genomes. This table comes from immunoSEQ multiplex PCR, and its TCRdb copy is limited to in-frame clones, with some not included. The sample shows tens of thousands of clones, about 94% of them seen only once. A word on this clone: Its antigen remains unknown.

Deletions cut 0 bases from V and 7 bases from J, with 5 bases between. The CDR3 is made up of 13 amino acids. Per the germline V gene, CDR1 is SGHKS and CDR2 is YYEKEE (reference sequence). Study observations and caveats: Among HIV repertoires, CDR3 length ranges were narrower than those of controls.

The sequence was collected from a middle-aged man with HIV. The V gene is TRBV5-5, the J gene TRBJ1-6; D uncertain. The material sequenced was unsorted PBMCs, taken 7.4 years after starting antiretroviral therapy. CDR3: CASSLVRNSPLHF. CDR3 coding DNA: TGTGCCAGCAGCTTGGTCAGAAATTCACCCCTCCACTTT.